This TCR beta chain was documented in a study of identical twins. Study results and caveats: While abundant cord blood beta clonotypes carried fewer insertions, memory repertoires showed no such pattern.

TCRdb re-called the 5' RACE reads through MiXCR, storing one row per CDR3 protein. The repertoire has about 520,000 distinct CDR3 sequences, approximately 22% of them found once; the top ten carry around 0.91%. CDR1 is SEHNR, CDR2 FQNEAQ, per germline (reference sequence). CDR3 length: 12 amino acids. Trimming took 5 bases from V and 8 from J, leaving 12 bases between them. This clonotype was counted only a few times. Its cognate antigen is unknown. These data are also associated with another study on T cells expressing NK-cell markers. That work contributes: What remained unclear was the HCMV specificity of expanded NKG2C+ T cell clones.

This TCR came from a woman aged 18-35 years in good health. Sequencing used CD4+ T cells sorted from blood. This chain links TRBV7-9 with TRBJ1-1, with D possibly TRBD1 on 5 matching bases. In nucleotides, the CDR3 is TGTGCCAGCAGCCCCAAGACAGAGGAAGCTTTCTTT. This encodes CASSPKTEEAFF.